This T cell receptor beta chain was sequenced in a study of T cell responses to AZD1222 COVID-19 vaccine. To note about this clone: What it recognizes is unknown.

General study findings and limits: Nearly half of spike-specific TCRs reportedly target variant regions that are unmutated in the B.1.351 and B.1.1.7 variants. Mostly white British, mostly female donors; authors suggested clonal diversity may be underestimated. Spike regions recognized by vaccine-associated CD4 TCRs spanned the protein, led by 160-218 and 743-854.

The assay was immunoSEQ multiplex PCR, and TCRdb's table has in-frame clones only and misses some. The table lists some 250,000 clones, 90% to 95% of them singletons. V was pared by 0 bases and J by 5 bases, with 7 bases between. This CDR3 contains 12 residues. Germline values: CDR1 GTSNPN, CDR2 SVGIG (reference sequence). The sample consisted of peripheral blood, taken 28 days after the second AZD1222 dose. This TCR was recovered from an adult who received the AZD1222 COVID-19 vaccine. J is TRBJ1-1 and V is TRBV30, with D tentatively TRBD1 (5 bases). CDR3 DNA: TGTGCCTGGAGTGTAGGGGTGACTGAAGCTTTCTTT. It codes for CAWSVGVTEAFF.